Listed below are T cell receptor beta chains from one sample, sequenced in a study of OX40 agonist ivuxolimab in advanced cancers. The assay was immunoSEQ multiplex PCR, and TCRdb's table has in-frame clones only and misses some. The table has tens of thousands of clones, around 83% seen once. Material: CD4+ or CD8+ T cells sorted from blood, obtained in a trial of the OX40 agonist ivuxolimab. The receptors come from an adult with an advanced solid tumor such as melanoma, head and neck, liver or kidney cancer. Each CDR3 is given with its conserved first and last residue. Fields, in order: CDR3 protein, CDR3 DNA, V gene, clone size, J gene, D gene. D genes are given only for firm matches. The size entry is marked missing in some rows and otherwise reads once, few, many or a size class.

CASSPPIPGQNEQYF,TGTGCCAGCTCACCACCGATACCGGGACAAAACGAGCAGTACTTC,TRBV18,-,TRBJ2-7,-
CASTGKGGNNEQFF,TGTGCCAGCACCGGTAAGGGTGGAAACAATGAGCAGTTCTTC,TRBV28,-,TRBJ2-1,-
CASSFSQGVETQYF,TGTGCCAGCAGTTTTTCCCAGGGGGTAGAGACCCAGTACTTC,TRBV28,-,TRBJ2-5,TRBD1
CAWSDQGWSGELFF,TGTGCCTGGAGTGATCAGGGCTGGTCCGGGGAGCTGTTTTTT,TRBV30,once,TRBJ2-2,-
CASSPSPGYEQYF,TGCGCCAGCAGCCCCTCGCCGGGCTACGAGCAGTACTTC,TRBV5-1,-,TRBJ2-7,-
CAISDQGKALGYTF,TGTGCCATCAGTGACCAGGGAAAGGCCTTAGGCTACACCTTC,TRBV10-3,-,TRBJ1-2,-
CASSPGQFLTDTQYF,TGCGCCAGCAGCCCGGGACAGTTCCTCACAGATACGCAGTATTTT,TRBV5-1,-,TRBJ2-3,TRBD1
CAWRVRAGHIQYF,TGTGCCTGGAGAGTCCGGGCTGGACACATTCAGTACTTC,TRBV30,once,TRBJ2-4,-
CASSQRGRMSSYNEQFF,TGTGCCAGCAGCCAGAGGGGGAGGATGAGCTCCTACAATGAGCAGTTCTTC,TRBV14,once,TRBJ2-1,-
CASSPGHLLNSVDNEQFF,TGTGCCAGCAGTCCGGGACACCTATTAAATTCGGTGGACAATGAGCAGTTCTTC,TRBV7-3,few,TRBJ2-1,-
CASSVDRGQRNEKLFF,TGTGCCAGCAGCGTAGATCGTGGGCAGCGTAATGAAAAACTGTTTTTT,TRBV9,-,TRBJ1-4,-
CASSWDRDQPQHF,TGCGCCAGCAGCTGGGACAGGGACCAGCCCCAGCATTTT,TRBV5-1,-,TRBJ1-5,TRBD1
CASSIDQRQPQHF,TGTGCCAGTAGTATAGACCAACGCCAGCCCCAGCATTTT,TRBV19,-,TRBJ1-5,-
CASSGSETEAFF,TGTGCCAGCAGCGGGTCGGAGACTGAAGCTTTCTTT,TRBV21-1,-,TRBJ1-1,-
CASSSLASTDTQYF,TGTGCCAGCAGCTCTCTAGCTTCCACAGATACGCAGTATTTT,TRBV7-2,-,TRBJ2-3,-
CASSYPLRGYEQYF,TGTGCCAGCAGTTACCCCTTAAGGGGTTACGAGCAGTACTTC,TRBV6-6,few,TRBJ2-7,-
CASRFSQGAAGNTIYF,TGTGCCAGCAGATTTTCCCAGGGGGCCGCTGGAAACACCATATATTTT,TRBV6-6,-,TRBJ1-3,TRBD1
CASSSFGSGNTIYF,TGTGCCAGCAGTTCCTTCGGGTCTGGAAACACCATATATTTT,TRBV6-9,-,TRBJ1-3,-
CASRTGQTHQPQHF,TGTGCCAGCAGGACAGGACAGACTCATCAGCCCCAGCATTTT,TRBV28,-,TRBJ1-5,-
CASSFQSRGGTEAFF,TGTGCCAGCAGTTTCCAGTCGCGGGGGGGGACTGAAGCTTTCTTT,TRBV28,-,TRBJ1-1,-
CASSFSGAGSPLHF,TGTGCCAGCAGCTTCTCAGGGGCTGGCTCACCCCTCCACTTT,TRBV7-2,-,TRBJ1-6,-
CASSRTWDRGNTIYF,TGTGCCAGCAGCCGGACTTGGGACAGAGGAAACACCATATATTTT,TRBV7-2,-,TRBJ1-3,TRBD1
CASSSRRQGANNEQFF,TGTGCCAGCAGCTCTCGACGGCAGGGGGCTAACAATGAGCAGTTCTTC,TRBV11-2,-,TRBJ2-1,TRBD1
CASSLVRGSDTQYF,TGTGCCAGCAGCTTAGTGCGGGGGTCAGATACGCAGTATTTT,TRBV7-9,-,TRBJ2-3,TRBD2
CASSTRVSSLMNTEAFF,TGTGCCAGCAGTACCCGCGTTTCTTCCCTCATGAACACTGAAGCTTTCTTT,TRBV27,-,TRBJ1-1,-
CASGLDSYEQYF,TGTGCTAGTGGTTTGGATAGTTACGAGCAGTACTTC,TRBV12-5,-,TRBJ2-7,-
CASSRRQGGEKLFF,TGTGCCAGCAGTCGGCGCCAGGGGGGTGAAAAACTGTTTTTT,TRBV27,-,TRBJ1-4,TRBD1
CASSLVKLNTEAFF,TGTGCCAGCAGCTTAGTTAAGCTGAACACTGAAGCTTTCTTT,TRBV7-9,-,TRBJ1-1,-
CASRYRDRALEQYF,TGTGCCAGCAGGTACCGGGACAGGGCTCTCGAGCAGTACTTC,TRBV7-2,-,TRBJ2-7,TRBD1
CASSLGPGTPRAFF,TGTGCCAGCAGCTTAGGACCGGGGACCCCTCGGGCTTTCTTT,TRBV11-3,-,TRBJ1-1,-
CASRIRDIDGYEQYF,TGTGCCAGCAGAATCCGGGACATAGATGGTTACGAGCAGTACTTC,TRBV6-5,-,TRBJ2-7,-
CASSLGRGGTDTQYF,TGTGCCAGCAGTTTAGGTCGCGGGGGGACAGATACGCAGTATTTT,TRBV27,-,TRBJ2-3,TRBD2
CATSGGVHQPQHF,TGTGCCACTAGCGGTGGGGTTCATCAGCCCCAGCATTTT,TRBV19,-,TRBJ1-5,-
CASSVTEETQYF,TGTGCCAGCAGCGTGACAGAAGAGACCCAGTACTTC,TRBV9,-,TRBJ2-5,-
CAWSVGISGANVLTF,TGTGCCTGGAGTGTGGGAATCTCTGGGGCCAACGTCCTGACTTTC,TRBV30,-,TRBJ2-6,-
CASSLSGTGGEQYF,TGTGCCAGCAGTCTCTCCGGGACAGGGGGCGAGCAGTACTTC,TRBV6-9,-,TRBJ2-7,TRBD1
CASSLGPLDEQFF,TGTGCCAGCAGCTTAGGGCCTCTGGACGAGCAGTTCTTC,TRBV7-3,-,TRBJ2-1,-
CASSHEGGSTAYGYTF,TGTGCCAGCTCCCACGAAGGGGGCTCAACGGCCTATGGCTACACCTTC,TRBV18,-,TRBJ1-2,TRBD1
CSVGQGTNYGYTF,TGCAGCGTTGGGCAGGGGACTAACTATGGCTACACCTTC,TRBV29-1,-,TRBJ1-2,-
CASSPFLTGPGNTIYF,TGTGCCAGCAGTCCCTTTCTAACAGGGCCGGGAAACACCATATATTTT,TRBV2,-,TRBJ1-3,-
CASKVQIPQETQYF,TGTGCCAGTAAGGTACAGATTCCCCAAGAGACCCAGTACTTC,TRBV6-1,-,TRBJ2-5,-
CASSLLGEETQYF,TGTGCCAGCAGCCTTTTGGGGGAAGAGACCCAGTACTTC,TRBV7-9,-,TRBJ2-5,-
CASTWGRGMGETQYF,TGTGCCAGCACCTGGGGGAGGGGGATGGGAGAGACCCAGTACTTC,TRBV6-6,-,TRBJ2-5,-
CASSYQAPWDTEAFF,TGTGCCAGCAGTTACCAGGCACCATGGGACACTGAAGCTTTCTTT,TRBV6-5,-,TRBJ1-1,-
CASTKRTELNEQFF,TGTGCCAGCACGAAGAGGACCGAGCTAAATGAGCAGTTCTTC,TRBV6-1,-,TRBJ2-1,-